The rows below give T cell receptor beta chains drawn from one sample of a study of blood T cell repertoires in COVID-19. Method: immunoSEQ multiplex PCR; TCRdb's copy keeps in-frame clones and lacks some. The profile shows approximately 450,000 clones, 75% to 90% of them singletons. Sequenced input: PBMCs or T cells enriched from blood (not recorded which). These receptors were collected from a man younger than 40 who had recovered from COVID-19. CDR3s include the opening cysteine and the closing phenylalanine or tryptophan. D genes are given only for firm matches. Only part of the rows carry a size: once, few, many, or a class if the clone is expanded.

clone size: NA
D gene: TRBD2
V gene: TRBV9
J gene: TRBJ2-5
CDR3 DNA: TGTGCCAGCAGCATACCGACGGGCGCGGGAGTTGAGACCCAGTACTTC
CDR3 protein: CASSIPTGAGVETQYF

clone size: once
D gene: NA
V gene: TRBV6-5
J gene: TRBJ2-7
CDR3 DNA: TGTGCCAGCAGTTACCGACGCGCGGCTGGCGACGAGCAGTACTTC
CDR3 protein: CASSYRRAAGDEQYF

clone size: NA
D gene: TRBD2
V gene: TRBV10-1
J gene: TRBJ2-3
CDR3 DNA: TGCGCCAGCAGTGAGGGGACTAGCGGGAGGTTTTCAGATACGCAGTATTTT
CDR3 protein: CASSEGTSGRFSDTQYF

clone size: few
D gene: NA
V gene: TRBV2
J gene: TRBJ2-7
CDR3 DNA: TGTGCCAGCAGTATGGACAGCGTGTTCTCCTACGAGCAGTACTTC
CDR3 protein: CASSMDSVFSYEQYF

clone size: NA
D gene: NA
V gene: TRBV5-5
J gene: TRBJ1-1
CDR3 DNA: TGTGCCAGCAGCTTGCGACAGGCGAACACTGAAGCTTTCTTT
CDR3 protein: CASSLRQANTEAFF

clone size: NA
D gene: NA
V gene: TRBV2
J gene: TRBJ1-1
CDR3 DNA: TGTGCCAGCAGTGAAGACGACTCGAACACTGAAGCTTTCTTT
CDR3 protein: CASSEDDSNTEAFF

clone size: NA
D gene: NA
V gene: TRBV7-2
J gene: TRBJ2-7
CDR3 DNA: TGTGCCAGCAGCTTATCCGGGATAGGGGGCGAGCAGTACTTC
CDR3 protein: CASSLSGIGGEQYF

clone size: NA
D gene: NA
V gene: TRBV6-5
J gene: TRBJ1-5
CDR3 DNA: TGTGCCAGCAGTCGAGAGCAGGATCAGCCCCAGCATTTT
CDR3 protein: CASSREQDQPQHF

clone size: NA
D gene: NA
V gene: TRBV4-1
J gene: TRBJ1-6
CDR3 DNA: TGCGCCAGCACCCCCTTGAGGGAGATGGATTCACCCCTCCACTTT
CDR3 protein: CASTPLREMDSPLHF

clone size: NA
D gene: NA
V gene: TRBV28
J gene: TRBJ2-3
CDR3 DNA: TGTGCCAGCAGTAAAGGACAGATTAGCACAGATACGCAGTATTTT
CDR3 protein: CASSKGQISTDTQYF

clone size: NA
D gene: NA
V gene: TRBV6-5
J gene: TRBJ1-2
CDR3 DNA: TGTGCCAGCAGCCCGGACAGCCGTAACTATGGCTACACCTTC
CDR3 protein: CASSPDSRNYGYTF

clone size: NA
D gene: TRBD2
V gene: TRBV5-1
J gene: TRBJ2-5
CDR3 DNA: TGCGCCAGCAGCCCGCGGGGGGGCGGGGAGACCCAGTACTTC
CDR3 protein: CASSPRGGGETQYF

clone size: NA
D gene: TRBD2
V gene: TRBV6-5
J gene: TRBJ2-1
CDR3 DNA: TGTGCCAGCAGTTACGGGATAGCGGGAGTGGAGGAGCAGTTCTTC
CDR3 protein: CASSYGIAGVEEQFF

clone size: NA
D gene: TRBD2
V gene: TRBV5-4
J gene: TRBJ2-3
CDR3 DNA: TGTGCCAGCAGCTCGGAGCGGGAGGGTGATACGCAGTATTTT
CDR3 protein: CASSSEREGDTQYF

clone size: NA
D gene: TRBD1
V gene: TRBV9
J gene: TRBJ1-2
CDR3 DNA: TGTGCCAGCAGCGATGGGACAGGAGACTATGGCTACACCTTC
CDR3 protein: CASSDGTGDYGYTF

clone size: NA
D gene: NA
V gene: TRBV19
J gene: TRBJ1-2
CDR3 DNA: TGTGCCAGTCGGGTGGACACGTTCCCCTATGGCTACACCTTC
CDR3 protein: CASRVDTFPYGYTF

clone size: NA
D gene: NA
V gene: TRBV27
J gene: TRBJ2-5
CDR3 DNA: TGTGCCAGCAGTCTCCAAGAGACCCAGTACTTC
CDR3 protein: CASSLQETQYF

clone size: NA
D gene: NA
V gene: TRBV24-1
J gene: TRBJ2-2
CDR3 DNA: TGTGCCACCAGTGATAGCTACACCGGGGAGCTGTTTTTT
CDR3 protein: CATSDSYTGELFF

clone size: NA
D gene: NA
V gene: TRBV4-1
J gene: TRBJ2-7
CDR3 DNA: TGCGCCAGCAGCCAAGCGGGCGGGAAGGTGCAGTACTTC
CDR3 protein: CASSQAGGKVQYF

clone size: NA
D gene: TRBD1
V gene: TRBV10-3
J gene: TRBJ1-4
CDR3 DNA: TGTGCCATCAGTGACGGACAGGGTGCTGAAAAACTGTTTTTT
CDR3 protein: CAISDGQGAEKLFF

clone size: once
D gene: NA
V gene: TRBV7-2
J gene: TRBJ2-1
CDR3 DNA: TGTGCCAGCAGCTTAGTGGCGGGGGCGACCTACAATGAGCAGTTCTTC
CDR3 protein: CASSLVAGATYNEQFF

clone size: NA
D gene: TRBD1
V gene: TRBV24-1
J gene: TRBJ2-7
CDR3 DNA: TGTGCCACCAGTGCGACAGGGGGCCCCTACGAGCAGTACTTC
CDR3 protein: CATSATGGPYEQYF

clone size: NA
D gene: NA
V gene: TRBV5-1
J gene: TRBJ2-5
CDR3 DNA: TGCGCCAGCAGCTTGGCCGAGGGGACCCAGTACTTC
CDR3 protein: CASSLAEGTQYF